A single sample gave rise to the 30 T cell receptor beta chains below, sequenced in a study of blood T cell repertoires in COVID-19. Sequencing was performed with immunoSEQ multiplex PCR; in TCRdb, only in-frame clones are kept and a portion is missing. The sample gives 300,000 to 350,000 clones, around nine tenths of which show up once; approximately 4.1% is in the top ten. The sequencing input was PBMCs or T cells enriched from blood (not recorded which). Receptor source: a woman under 40 who had been exposed to COVID-19.

The chain carries TRBV4-2 and TRBJ2-7; 7 nucleotides match TRBD1. CDR3 length equals 15 residues. V dropped 0 bases and J dropped 3; count of bases not matched to a gene: 5. Germline CDR1 and CDR2: LGHNA and YNFKEQ. The CDR3 coding sequence is TGTGCCAGCAGCCAAGACCCAAGACAGGGCTACGAGCAGTACTTC. Translated: CASSQDPRQGYEQYF.

The chain uses TRBV9 and TRBJ2-2; 8 bases are shared with TRBD2. Germline V lookup: CDR1 SGDLS, CDR2 YYNGEE. Unmatched junction bases numbered 1, after V lost 0 bases and J lost 0 bases. There are 16 residues in the CDR3. This CDR3 reads CASSVVSGANTGELFF. In nucleotides, the CDR3 is TGTGCCAGCAGCGTAGTTAGCGGGGCGAACACCGGGGAGCTGTTTTTT.

The V and J genes are TRBV5-1 and TRBJ2-5, with a possible D match to TRBD1 (5 bases). V was clipped by 4 bases and J by 2 bases, with 6 bases between them. CDR3 length: 12 residues. Germline values: CDR1 SGHRS, CDR2 YFSETQ. The CDR3 coding sequence is TGCGCCAGCAGCAGACAGCAAGAGACCCAGTACTTC. Translated: CASSRQQETQYF. Full variable domain (missing parts from reference TRBV5-1 and TRBJ2-5): KAGVTQTPRYLIKTRGQQVTLSCSPISGHRSVSWYQQTPGQGLQFLFEYFSETQRNKGNFPGRFSGRQFSNSRSEMNVSTLELGDSALYLCASSRQQETQYFGPGTRLLVL.

The V and J genes are TRBV4-3 and TRBJ2-3, with 7 bases aligning to TRBD1. Germline V gene lookup returns CDR1 LGHNA and CDR2 YSLEER. V gave up 1 base and J gave up 0 bases; unmatched junction bases: 7. This CDR3 has 17 amino acids. As DNA, the CDR3 is TGCGCCAGCAGCCAAGGGTCCGGGACAGTCAGCACAGATACGCAGTATTTT. Translation gives CASSQGSGTVSTDTQYF.

The chain combines TRBV6-1 with TRBJ1-1; possibly TRBD1 for D (5 bases). V was clipped by 2 bases and J by 6 bases, with 10 bases between them. Germline V gene data show CDR1 as MNHNS and CDR2 as SASEGT. The CDR3 loop spans 13 amino acids. CDR3 residues: CASSERGTSEAFF. The CDR3 DNA is TGTGCCAGCAGTGAAAGGGGAACGTCTGAAGCTTTCTTT.

The chain uses TRBV10-3 and TRBJ1-5; no definite D call. The CDR3 is made up of 13 amino acids. The germline V gene has CDR1 ENHRY and CDR2 SYGVKD. Trimming stripped 6 bases from V and 5 bases from J, with 11 bases between. The CDR3 DNA follows: TGTGCCATCAGCCCTTCCGGGGATCAGCCCCAGCATTTT. This translates into CAISPSGDQPQHF.

V and J are TRBV7-2 and TRBJ1-6; TRBD1 is a possible D gene (6 bases). CDR3 size: 15 residues. With 1 base removed from V and 9 bases from J, the gap between germline ends came to 13 bases. Germline CDR1 reads SGHTA; CDR2 reads FQGNSA. The CDR3 region is CASSLGVVRGSPLHF. The CDR3 region has the DNA TGTGCCAGCAGCTTAGGGGTCGTCAGGGGTTCACCCCTCCACTTT. Drawing the rest from reference TRBV7-2 and TRBJ1-6, the complete variable domain is GAGVSQSPSNKVTEKGKDVELRCDPISGHTALYWYRQSLGQGLEFLIYFQGNSAPDKSGLPSDRFSAERTGGSVSTLTIQRTQQEDSAVYLCASSLGVVRGSPLHFGNGTRLTVT.

The chain joins TRBV3-1 (or the pseudogene TRBV3-2) to TRBJ1-3; 7 bases match TRBD1. V shed 1 base, J shed 3 bases, and the junction held 12 bases outside the gene matches. The germline CDR1 and CDR2 sequences are LGHDT and YNNKEL (reference sequence). The CDR3 totals 18 residues. The CDR3 DNA reads as TGTGCCAGCAGCCAAGGGAGCAGGGACAGAGGAGATGGAAACACCATATATTTT. Its protein product is CASSQGSRDRGDGNTIYF.

The chain couples TRBV2 to TRBJ1-3, with D unresolved. V lost 4 bases and J lost 0, with 10 bases in between. Germline-derived CDR1 and CDR2 are SNHLY and FYNNEI. This CDR3 region has 15 residues. The CDR3 is CASSGRSGSGNTIYF. In DNA, the CDR3 is TGTGCCAGCAGTGGGAGGTCCGGCTCTGGAAACACCATATATTTT.

The rearrangement links TRBV6-2 or TRBV6-3 to TRBJ1-2; possibly TRBD1 for D (5 bases). CDR1 is MNHEY and CDR2 is SVGEGT in the germline V gene. Trimming left V 4 bases short and J 3 bases short, with 24 bases between. The CDR3 has 18 residues. The CDR3 DNA reads TGTGCCAGCAGTTCAGGTCACGAGGAAGACAGTTTTTACTATGGCTACACCTTC. Encoded protein: CASSSGHEEDSFYYGYTF.

In DNA form, the CDR3 reads TGTGCCAGCCGGACTAGCGGGGGATCGGAGACCCAGTACTTC. Protein sequence: CASRTSGGSETQYF. J is TRBJ2-5 and V is TRBV18; 13 nucleotides line up with TRBD2. CDR1 is KGHSH and CDR2 is LQKENI in the germline V gene. The J segment lost 5 bases and the V segment lost 8 bases, leaving 5 bases of the junction unmatched. The CDR3 contains 14 residues. The complete variable domain, with remaining parts taken from reference TRBV18 and TRBJ2-5, reads NAGVMQNPRHLVRRRGQEARLRCSPMKGHSHVYWYRQLPEEGLKFMVYLQKENIIDESGMPKERFSAEFPKEGPSILRIQQVVRGDSAAYFCASRTSGGSETQYFGPGTRLLVL.

The chain employs TRBV6-2 or TRBV6-3 and TRBJ2-7, with a possible D match to TRBD2 (6 bases). V lost 4 bases and J lost 2, with 15 bases in between. CDR3 length: 15 residues. The germline CDR1 and CDR2 sequences are MNHEY and SVGEGT. In DNA form, the CDR3 reads TGTGCCAGCAGTTCCCGGGGGACGGGGCCCTACGAGCAGTACTTC. As protein: CASSSRGTGPYEQYF.

J is TRBJ1-2 and V is TRBV5-6, with 10 bases aligning to TRBD1. V was clipped by 3 bases and J by 4 bases; unmatched bases: 9. This CDR3 is built from 16 residues. In germline, CDR1 is SGHDT, CDR2 YYEEEE. The CDR3 here is CASSYDRTGGIYGYTF. Written as DNA, the CDR3 is TGTGCCAGCAGCTACGACAGGACAGGGGGGATCTATGGCTACACCTTC.

V usage is TRBV10-3 and J usage is TRBJ2-3; a possible D gene is TRBD2 (5 bases). The CDR3 sequence is 13 residues long. Germline V gives CDR1 ENHRY, CDR2 SYGVKD. V lost 2 bases to trimming and J lost 4 bases, with 7 bases between them. The CDR3 protein is CAISEPEADTQYF. CDR3 in DNA: TGTGCCATCAGTGAGCCGGAGGCAGATACGCAGTATTTT.

The gene calls are TRBV6-5 and TRBJ2-2; the D is unclear. Germline-derived CDR1 and CDR2 are MNHEY and SVGAGI. The CDR3 consists of 14 residues. V was cut by 8 bases and J by 0 bases, with 10 bases left in between. The CDR3 nucleotides are TGTGCCAGCCGGGTCCTGACGAACACCGGGGAGCTGTTTTTT. Translating gives CASRVLTNTGELFF.

The chain combines TRBV27 with TRBJ2-5; 9 positions agree with TRBD2. The CDR3 length is 15 residues. The V segment lost 3 bases and the J segment 4 bases; nucleotides outside the gene matches: 6. Germline V gene lookup returns CDR1 MNHEY and CDR2 SMNVEV (reference sequence). The CDR3 is CASSLVRGGGETQYF. The CDR3 DNA reads TGTGCCAGCAGTTTGGTGCGGGGGGGCGGAGAGACCCAGTACTTC.

This rearrangement joins TRBV11-3 to TRBJ2-5; 9 bases align to TRBD2. Trimming cost V 2 bases and J 0 bases; bases outside gene matches: 4. The CDR3 consists of 16 residues. Germline CDR1 reads SGHNT; CDR2 reads YENEEA. Written as DNA, the CDR3 is TGTGCCAGCAGCTTAAGTCCTAGCGGGGACCAAGAGACCCAGTACTTC. It yields the protein CASSLSPSGDQETQYF.

CDR3 coding DNA: TGTGCCAGCTCACCACCGGGGGACACTCCATATTTT. Protein: CASSPPGDTPYF. The gene calls are TRBV18 and TRBJ1-3, with D perhaps matching TRBD1 (6 bases). The V end lost 0 bases, the J end lost 15 bases, and 12 bases lay between the germline ends. The V gene's germline CDR1 is KGHSH and CDR2 LQKENI. There are 12 residues in the CDR3.

The chain uses TRBV29-1 and TRBJ2-6, with D possibly matching TRBD2 (5 bases). Between the trimmed V and J ends, which lost 3 bases and 1 base, there was a span of 16 bases. Germline V gene data show CDR1 as SQVTM and CDR2 as ANQGSEA. This CDR3 spans 17 amino acids. As DNA, the CDR3 is TGCAGCGTTGAGAAAGGAGGTTCCCCTTCTGGGGCCAACGTCCTGACTTTC. It translates to CSVEKGGSPSGANVLTF.

This chain connects TRBV7-8 to TRBJ1-5; a weak D match, TRBD1 (5 bases). V was cut by 5 bases and J by 0 bases, with 17 bases left in between. The CDR3 consists of 17 residues. Germline-derived CDR1 and CDR2 are SGHVS and FQNEAQ. The CDR3 nucleotides are TGTGCCAGCAGCCCAGTACCGACAGTTTATAGCAATCAGCCCCAGCATTTT. Translating it yields CASSPVPTVYSNQPQHF.

The CDR3 loop reads CASSVSLRGPQHF. DNA for the CDR3: TGTGCCAGCAGCGTATCGCTAAGGGGTCCCCAGCATTTT. V is TRBV9 and J is TRBJ1-5; D perhaps matches TRBD1 (5 bases). Between the trimmed V and J ends, which lost 1 base and 10 bases, there was a span of 12 bases. Germline CDR1 and CDR2: SGDLS and YYNGEE. The CDR3 spans 13 residues.

This chain joins TRBV6-7 and TRBJ1-2; possibly TRBD1 for D (6 bases). TRBV6-7 is reported as an ORF; its role is uncertain. The CDR3 contains 18 residues. The V and J ends lost 2 bases and 6 bases respectively, with 25 bases between them. This CDR3 reads CASSYPGTGRGYSDGYTF. In DNA form, the CDR3 reads TGTGCCAGCAGTTACCCCGGAACTGGCAGGGGCTATTCTGATGGCTACACCTTC.

The V and J genes are TRBV7-9 and TRBJ1-1, with 8 bases fitting TRBD1. Germline-derived CDR1 and CDR2 are SEHNR and FQNEAQ (reference sequence). This CDR3 has 16 amino acids. The J segment lost 0 bases and the V segment lost 5 bases, leaving 8 bases of the junction unmatched. As DNA, the CDR3 is TGTGCCAGCAGCCCAGACAGGGGACACCTGAACACTGAAGCTTTCTTT. Amino acids: CASSPDRGHLNTEAFF.

This chain connects TRBV19 to TRBJ1-2; 12 positions match TRBD1. This CDR3 has 16 amino acids. Germline V CDR1 and CDR2: LNHDA, SQIVND (reference sequence). Trimming cost V 6 bases and J 5 bases; bases outside gene matches: 10. The DNA for the CDR3 is TGTGCCAGTAGCCCCTTGGGACAGGGGGCGTCGTATGGCTACACCTTC. Amino acid sequence: CASSPLGQGASYGYTF.

The chain recombines TRBV28 with TRBJ1-5; a possible D gene is TRBD1 (5 bases). The CDR3 contains 15 residues. Germline CDR1 reads MDHEN; CDR2 reads SYDVKM. The ends were cut back, 3 bases at V and 7 bases at J, with 16 bases in the middle. This chain's CDR3 is CASSFGAFPGQPQHF. As DNA, the CDR3 is TGTGCCAGCAGTTTTGGGGCATTCCCAGGGCAGCCCCAGCATTTT. Looking up the rest from reference TRBV28 and TRBJ1-5 gives the full variable domain: DVKVTQSSRYLVKRTGEKVFLECVQDMDHENMFWYRQDPGLGLRLIYFSYDVKMKEKGDIPEGYSVSREKKERFSLILESASTNQTSMYLCASSFGAFPGQPQHFGDGTRLSIL.

V and J are TRBV5-1 and TRBJ2-3; TRBD2 matches 14 bases. V trimming: 4 bases; J trimming: 4 bases; junction bases outside the gene matches: 5. CDR1 and CDR2 (germline): SGHRS, YFSETQ. This CDR3 comprises 16 residues. The DNA for the CDR3 is TGCGCCAGCAGCGGCGGACTAGCGGGGGGTGCAGATACGCAGTATTTT. Its translation: CASSGGLAGGADTQYF.

With regard to this clone: The same CDR3 is also encoded by other DNA sequences in this sample. V gene TRBV11-3 combines with J gene TRBJ1-1; no reliable D call. V was shortened by 1 base and J by 3 bases, with 6 bases between the two germline ends. The germline V gene encodes CDR1 SGHNT and CDR2 YENEEA. The CDR3 has 13 residues. The DNA of the CDR3 is TGTGCCAGCAGCTTAGGGAGGGACACTGAAGCTTTCTTT. This codes for CASSLGRDTEAFF. The variable domain in full, completed from reference TRBV11-3 and TRBJ1-1, reads EAGVVQSPRYKIIEKKQPVAFWCNPISGHNTLYWYLQNLGQGPELLIRYENEEAVDDSQLPKDRFSAERLKGVDSTLKIQPAELGDSAVYLCASSLGRDTEAFFGQGTRLTVV.

The gene calls are TRBV6-5 and TRBJ1-1, with TRBD1 as a possible D gene (6 bases). This CDR3 contains 14 residues. V gave up 2 bases and J gave up 4 bases, with 11 bases separating them. CDR1 MNHEY and CDR2 SVGAGI come from the germline V gene. The CDR3 DNA reads TGTGCCAGCAGTTACGGGGAGGGGGGCACTGAAGCTTTCTTT. As protein: CASSYGEGGTEAFF.

The gene calls are TRBV11-2 and TRBJ1-2; 10 positions agree with TRBD1. V was pared by 2 bases and J by 0 bases, with 9 bases of the junction left unmatched. CDR3 size: 18 residues. From germline, CDR1 is SGHAT and CDR2 FQNNGV. CDR3 in DNA: TGTGCCAGCAGCTTACCGGGACAGGGGTCTAAGTCTAACTATGGCTACACCTTC. Encoded protein: CASSLPGQGSKSNYGYTF.

This sequence joins TRBV5-1 and TRBJ1-1; no definite D call. The CDR3 extends over 14 amino acids. V shed 4 bases and J shed 0 bases, with 10 bases lying between them. Per germline, CDR1 SGHRS and CDR2 YFSETQ. This CDR3 is CASSHEEVNTEAFF. The CDR3 bases are TGCGCCAGCAGCCATGAGGAGGTGAACACTGAAGCTTTCTTT.